The present T cell receptor beta chain was sequenced within a study of blood T cell repertoires in COVID-19. Study as a whole: Collection of acute and convalescent COVID-19 samples took place in the United States, Italy and Spain. Nucleic acid was either cDNA or gDNA, and it came from T cells, B-cell-depleted T cells, or PBMCs.

This clone was observed a few times. V lost 5 bases and J 0 bases, leaving 10 bases between the germline ends. The CDR3 is 15 residues long. The germline V gene has CDR1 SEHNR and CDR2 FQNEAQ (reference sequence). The method was immunoSEQ multiplex PCR; TCRdb's version includes in-frame clones alone and lacks a portion of them. The table shows roughly 18,000 clones, with roughly 80% occurring only once. The J gene is TRBJ1-4, the V gene TRBV7-9; a possible D gene is TRBD1 (6 bases). This receptor was taken from a man at least 80 years old with acute or convalescent COVID-19. Sequencing was carried out using peripheral blood. The CDR3 sequence is CASSQRTATNEKLFF. The CDR3 DNA sequence: TGTGCCAGCAGCCAACGGACAGCAACTAATGAAAAACTGTTTTTT. The complete variable domain, with remaining parts taken from reference TRBV7-9 and TRBJ1-4, reads DTGVSQNPRHKITKRGQNVTFRCDPISEHNRLYWYRQTLGQGPEFLTYFQNEAQLEKSRLLSDRFSAERPKGSFSTLEIQRTEQGDSAMYLCASSQRTATNEKLFFGSGTQLSVL.